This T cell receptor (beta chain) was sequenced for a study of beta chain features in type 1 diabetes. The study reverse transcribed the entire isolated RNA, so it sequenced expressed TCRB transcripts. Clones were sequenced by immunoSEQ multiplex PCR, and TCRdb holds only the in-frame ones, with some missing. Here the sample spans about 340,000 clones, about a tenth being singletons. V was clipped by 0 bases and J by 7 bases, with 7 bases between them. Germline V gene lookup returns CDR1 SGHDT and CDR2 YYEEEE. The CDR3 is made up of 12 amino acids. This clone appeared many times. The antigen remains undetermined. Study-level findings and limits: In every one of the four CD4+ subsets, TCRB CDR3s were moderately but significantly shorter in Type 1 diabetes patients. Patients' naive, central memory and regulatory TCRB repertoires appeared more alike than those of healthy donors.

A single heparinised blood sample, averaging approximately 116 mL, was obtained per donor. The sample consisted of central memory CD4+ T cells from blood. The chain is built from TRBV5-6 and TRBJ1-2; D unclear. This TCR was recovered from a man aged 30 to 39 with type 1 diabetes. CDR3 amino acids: CASSLAESGYTF. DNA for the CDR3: TGTGCCAGCAGCTTGGCGGAGTCTGGCTACACCTTC.